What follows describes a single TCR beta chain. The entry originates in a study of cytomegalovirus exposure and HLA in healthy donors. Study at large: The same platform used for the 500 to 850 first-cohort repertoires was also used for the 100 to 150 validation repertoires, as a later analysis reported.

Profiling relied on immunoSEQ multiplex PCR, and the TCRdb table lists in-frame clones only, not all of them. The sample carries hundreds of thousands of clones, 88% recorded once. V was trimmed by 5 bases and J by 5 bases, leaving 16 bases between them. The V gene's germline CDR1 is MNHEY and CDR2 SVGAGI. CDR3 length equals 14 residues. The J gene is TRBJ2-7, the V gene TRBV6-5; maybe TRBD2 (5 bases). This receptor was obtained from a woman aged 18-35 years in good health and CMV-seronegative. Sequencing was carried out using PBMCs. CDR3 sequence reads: CASSPRLAGNEQYF. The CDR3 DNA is TGTGCCAGCAGTCCACGCCTAGCTGGTAACGAGCAGTACTTC.